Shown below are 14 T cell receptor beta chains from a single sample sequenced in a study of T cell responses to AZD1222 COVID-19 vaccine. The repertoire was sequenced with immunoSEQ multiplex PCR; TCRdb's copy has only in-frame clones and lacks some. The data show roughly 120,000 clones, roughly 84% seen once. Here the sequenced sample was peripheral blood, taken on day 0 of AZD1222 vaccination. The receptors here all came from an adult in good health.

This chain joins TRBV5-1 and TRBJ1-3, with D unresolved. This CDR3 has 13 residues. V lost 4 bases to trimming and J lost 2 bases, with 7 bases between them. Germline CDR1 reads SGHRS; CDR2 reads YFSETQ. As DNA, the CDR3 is TGCGCCAGCAGCACCGCCCCTGGAAACACCATATATTTT. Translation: CASSTAPGNTIYF.

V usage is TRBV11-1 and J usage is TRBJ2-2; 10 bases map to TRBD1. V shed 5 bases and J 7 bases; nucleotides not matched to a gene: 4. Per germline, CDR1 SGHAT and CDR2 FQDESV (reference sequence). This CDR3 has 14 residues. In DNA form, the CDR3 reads TGTGCCAGCAGCCCAGGACAGGGGGTCGGGGAGCTGTTTTTT. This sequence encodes CASSPGQGVGELFF.

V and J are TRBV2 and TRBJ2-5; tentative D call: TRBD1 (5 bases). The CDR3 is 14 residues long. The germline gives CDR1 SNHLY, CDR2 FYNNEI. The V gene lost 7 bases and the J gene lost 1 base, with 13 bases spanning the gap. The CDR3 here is CASTWGGAQETQYF. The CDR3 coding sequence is TGTGCCAGCACCTGGGGTGGGGCCCAAGAGACCCAGTACTTC.

CDR3 bases: TGTGCCAGCAGCCTCGAGGGTAGCGTCTTCTACGAGCAGTACTTC. Amino acid sequence: CASSLEGSVFYEQYF. V gene TRBV7-6 combines with J gene TRBJ2-7; D possibly corresponds to TRBD2 (5 bases). The CDR3 consists of 15 residues. Trimming cost V 5 bases and J 3 bases, with 17 bases left between them. Germline V CDR1 and CDR2: SGHVS, FNYEAQ.

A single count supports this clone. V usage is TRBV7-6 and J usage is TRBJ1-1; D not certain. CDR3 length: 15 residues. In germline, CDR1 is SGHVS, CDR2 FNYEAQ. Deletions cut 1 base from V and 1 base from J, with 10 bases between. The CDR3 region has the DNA TGTGCCAGCAGCTTAGAAGTCCCCCCGAACACTGAAGCTTTCTTT. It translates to CASSLEVPPNTEAFF.

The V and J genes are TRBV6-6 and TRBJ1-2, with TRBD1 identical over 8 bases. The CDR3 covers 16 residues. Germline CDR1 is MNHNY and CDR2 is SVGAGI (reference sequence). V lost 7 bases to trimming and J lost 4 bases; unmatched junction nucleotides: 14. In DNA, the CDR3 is TGTGCCAGCACCCCCCAACAGGGGGTTTATCTCTATGGCTACACCTTC. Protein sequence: CASTPQQGVYLYGYTF.

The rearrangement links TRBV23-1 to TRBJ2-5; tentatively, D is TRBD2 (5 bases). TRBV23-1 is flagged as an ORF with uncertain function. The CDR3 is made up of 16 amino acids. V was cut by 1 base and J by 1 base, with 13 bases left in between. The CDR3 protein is CASSQYPGFLQETQYF. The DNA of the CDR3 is TGCGCCAGCAGTCAATACCCGGGGTTTCTCCAAGAGACCCAGTACTTC.

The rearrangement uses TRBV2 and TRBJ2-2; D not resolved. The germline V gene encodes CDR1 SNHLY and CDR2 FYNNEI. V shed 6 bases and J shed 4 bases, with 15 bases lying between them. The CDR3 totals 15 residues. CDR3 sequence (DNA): TGTGCCAGCAGGCCCCACACCCAAGGCACCGGGGAGCTGTTTTTT. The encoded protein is CASRPHTQGTGELFF.

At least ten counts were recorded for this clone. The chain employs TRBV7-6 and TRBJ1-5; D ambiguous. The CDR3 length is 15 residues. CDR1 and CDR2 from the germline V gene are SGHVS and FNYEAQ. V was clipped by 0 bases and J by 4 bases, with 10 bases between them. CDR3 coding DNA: TGTGCCAGCAGCTTAGCGCCGGGCCAAAATCAGCCCCAGCATTTT. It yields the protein CASSLAPGQNQPQHF. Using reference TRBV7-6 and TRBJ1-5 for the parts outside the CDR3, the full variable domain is GAGVSQSPRYKVTKRGQDVALRCDPISGHVSLYWYRQALGQGPEFLTYFNYEAQQDKSGLPNDRFSAERPEGSISTLTIQRTEQRDSAMYRCASSLAPGQNQPQHFGDGTRLSIL.

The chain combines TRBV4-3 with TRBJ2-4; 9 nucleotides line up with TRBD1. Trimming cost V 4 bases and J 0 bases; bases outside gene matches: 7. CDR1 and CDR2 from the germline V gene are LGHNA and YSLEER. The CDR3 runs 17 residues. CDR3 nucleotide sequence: TGCGCCAGCAGCCCGCGGACAGGGGTGATAGCCAAAAACATTCAGTACTTC. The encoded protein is CASSPRTGVIAKNIQYF.

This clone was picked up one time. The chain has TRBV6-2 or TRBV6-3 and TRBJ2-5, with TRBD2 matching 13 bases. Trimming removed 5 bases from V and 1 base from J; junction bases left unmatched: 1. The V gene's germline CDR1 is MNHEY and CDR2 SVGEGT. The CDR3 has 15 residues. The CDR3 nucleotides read TGTGCCAGCAGTCGGACTAGCGGGAGCCAAGAGACCCAGTACTTC. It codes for CASSRTSGSQETQYF.

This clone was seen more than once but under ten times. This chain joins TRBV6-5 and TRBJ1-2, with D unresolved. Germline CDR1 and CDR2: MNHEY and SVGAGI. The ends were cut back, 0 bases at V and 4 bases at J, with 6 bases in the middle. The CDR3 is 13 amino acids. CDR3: CASSYSEGYGYTF. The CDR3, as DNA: TGTGCCAGCAGTTACTCAGAGGGCTATGGCTACACCTTC.

As DNA, the CDR3 is TGTGCCAGCAGCCGTCTAGGGGAATATGGCTACACCTTC. Protein product: CASSRLGEYGYTF. The rearrangement links TRBV3-1 (or the pseudogene TRBV3-2) to TRBJ1-2, with a possible D match to TRBD1 (5 bases). The CDR3 contains 13 residues. V lost 4 bases and J lost 5, with 11 bases in between. CDR1 is LGHDT, CDR2 YNNKEL, per germline (reference sequence).

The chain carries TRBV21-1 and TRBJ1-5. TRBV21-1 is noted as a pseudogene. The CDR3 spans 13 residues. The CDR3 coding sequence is TGTGCCGGACCCTCCCGCGGGAATCAGCCCCAGCATTTT. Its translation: CAGPSRGNQPQHF.